What follows is one TCR beta chain and its context. The data are from a study of tumor-infiltrating lymphocytes in localized non-small cell lung cancer. Using immunoSEQ multiplex PCR, the repertoire was profiled, and TCRdb retains in-frame clones only, with some absent. This table holds thousands of clones, approximately 40% found once. This CDR3 is 14 amino acids long. From germline, CDR1 is MRHNA and CDR2 SNTAGT. J lost 1 base, V lost 4 bases, and 1 base had no gene match. The receptor was isolated from a human donor with non-small cell lung cancer. V gene TRBV6-4 combines with J gene TRBJ2-3; 8 bases align to TRBD2. What was sequenced was uninvolved lung tissue not adjacent to the tumor. The CDR3 nucleotides read TGTGCCAGCAGTGCAGCGGGGGGCACAGATACGCAGTATTTT. This codes for CASSAAGGTDTQYF.